The sequence of this T cell receptor (beta chain) was determined in a study of spatial heterogeneity in lung cancer. Study overall: Counts of TCR transcripts in tumor regions correlated strongly with a matched bulk RNA-seq T cell module score. Study-wide points: Counts of expanded intratumoral alpha and beta TCRs tracked tumor mutation counts.

Notes on this clonotype: Its specificity is not known.

TCRdb analysed the 5' RACE reads with MiXCR anew, one entry per CDR3 protein. The table shows 20,000 to 25,000 distinct CDR3 sequences, with about 9.3% occurring only once. V lost 5 bases and J lost 4, with 14 bases in between. CDR3 size: 14 residues. CDR1 is SGHVS, CDR2 FNYEAQ, per germline. Time point noted: sample taken at primary tumor resection. From tumor, nontumor lung or frozen PBMC, whole RNA was taken unsorted for sequencing. The sample here was lung tumor tissue, taken at surgery. The J gene is TRBJ1-2, the V gene TRBV7-6; D gene ambiguous. The TCR comes from a male donor with early-stage non-small cell lung cancer. The CDR3, as DNA: TGTGCCAGCAGCCCCGAGGCGCTCCCCTATGGCTACACCTTC. It specifies CASSPEALPYGYTF.